The 22 T cell receptor beta chains below all came from one sample that was sequenced in a study of T cells in Graves' hyperthyroidism and ophthalmopathy. TCR beta CDR3 region amplification was performed from RNA transcripts. The TCR CDR3 first-round RT-PCR relied on the HTBI primer set. TCRdb reprocessed the multiplex PCR reads via MiXCR and lists one record per CDR3 protein. This sample yields roughly 500,000 distinct CDR3 sequences, of which roughly 50% are seen a single time; around 20% belongs to the top ten. Sample: peripheral blood or thyroid tissue (not recorded which). These receptors all come from an adult woman with Graves' disease, either hyperthyroidism or ophthalmopathy (not recorded which).

This chain uses TRBV9 with TRBJ1-3; no clear D. Trimming cost V 3 bases and J 10 bases, with 14 bases left between them. The germline gives CDR1 SGDLS, CDR2 YYNGEE. The length of the CDR3 is 13 residues. CDR3: CASSDTNGETIYF. CDR3 sequence (DNA): TGTGCCAGCAGCGACACGAATGGAGAGACCATATATTTT. The full variable domain, in which reference TRBV9 and TRBJ1-3 provide the parts outside the CDR3, is DSGVTQTPKHLITATGQRVTLRCSPRSGDLSVYWYQQSLDQGLQFLIQYYNGEERAKGNILERFSAQQFPDLHSELNLSSLELGDSALYFCASSDTNGETIYFGEGSWLTVV.

As to this clonotype: A much larger clone sits a single nucleotide away, making a read error possible. The conserved closing phenylalanine or tryptophan is absent in this CDR3, likely reflecting a read error. V is TRBV11-1 and J is TRBJ2-7; D gene uncertain. The germline gives CDR1 SGHAT, CDR2 FQDESV (reference sequence). The germline V and J ends were trimmed by 6 bases and 2 bases, with 11 bases remaining between them. This CDR3 has 13 amino acids. The DNA for the CDR3 is TGTGCCAGCAGTTTATGGAGCACCTACGAGCAGTACCTC. Its translation: CASSLWSTYEQYL.

The chain recombines TRBV5-6 with TRBJ2-7; TRBD2 agrees at 8 bases. This CDR3 comprises 17 residues. Looked up from germline, CDR1 is SGHDT and CDR2 is YYEEEE. With V trimmed by 0 bases and J by 4 bases, 12 bases remained unmatched. The CDR3 sequence: CASSLGNIAGRVYEQYF. CDR3 nucleotides: TGTGCCAGCAGCTTGGGGAATATTGCCGGGAGGGTTTACGAGCAGTACTTC. Full variable domain (rest looked up from reference TRBV5-6 and TRBJ2-7): DAGVTQSPTHLIKTRGQQVTLRCSPKSGHDTVSWYQQALGQGPQFIFQYYEEEERQRGNFPDRFSGHQFPNYSSELNVNALLLGDSALYLCASSLGNIAGRVYEQYFGPGTRLTVT.

In its sample, this clonotype was seen a few times. The V and J genes are TRBV7-2 and TRBJ2-3, with unresolved D. The CDR3 totals 13 residues. Trimming shortened V by 5 bases and J by 9 bases, and 15 bases separated the two germline ends. Germline CDR1 is SGHTA and CDR2 is FQGNSA. The CDR3 reads CASSRTSFRTQYF. CDR3 DNA sequence: TGTGCCAGCAGCAGGACCAGTTTTCGAACGCAGTATTTT.

The chain links TRBV2 to TRBJ2-7; TRBD1 is a possible D gene (6 bases). CDR3 length: 16 amino acids. The germline CDR1 and CDR2 sequences are SNHLY and FYNNEI. V lost 0 bases and J 3 bases, leaving 15 bases between the germline ends. CDR3 in DNA: TGTGCCAGCAGTGAAGCAGGAGGACAGAGCTTCTACGAGCAGTACTTC. It is translated as CASSEAGGQSFYEQYF. Together with reference TRBV2 and TRBJ2-7, the CDR3 gives the full variable domain: EPEVTQTPSHQVTQMGQEVILRCVPISNHLYFYWYRQILGQKVEFLVSFYNNEISEKSEIFDDQFSVERPDGSNFTLKIRSTKLEDSAMYFCASSEAGGQSFYEQYFGPGTRLTVT.

This clonotype was seen a single time. The chain employs TRBV12-3 or TRBV12-4 and TRBJ1-5; TRBD1 might be the D (6 bases). This CDR3 is built from 14 residues. The V end was cut by 4 bases, the J end by 6 bases, with 13 bases between. CDR3 DNA sequence: TGTGCCAGCAGTTGGCCGGGACAATTTCAGCCCCAGCATTTT. It specifies CASSWPGQFQPQHF.

As for this clonotype: A junction boundary mismatches the germline segment, possibly from a read error. The chain joins TRBV10-2 to TRBJ1-1; D remains unclear. This CDR3 has 12 amino acids. Germline loops: CDR1 WSHSY, CDR2 SAAADI. The CDR3 DNA is TGCGCCAGCAGTGATACTTGGACTGGAGCTTTCTTT. Protein sequence: CASSDTWTGAFF.

This clonotype came up a few times. The CDR3 nucleotides read TGTGCCAGCGGCACAGGGAAGGAGGCAGATACGCAGTATTTT. It translates to CASGTGKEADTQYF. J is TRBJ2-3 and V is TRBV6-4; tentative D call: TRBD1 (6 bases). V was cut by 8 bases and J by 4 bases, with 16 bases left in between. The CDR3 runs 14 residues. Germline values: CDR1 MRHNA, CDR2 SNTAGT.

In this sample, this clonotype turned up many times. V is TRBV5-1 and J is TRBJ1-5; 7 bases align to TRBD1. The V gene's germline CDR1 is SGHRS and CDR2 YFSETQ. The CDR3 loop spans 13 amino acids. The trim removed 2 bases at V and 10 bases at J, leaving 6 bases unmatched. The CDR3 sequence: CASSLGQDLPQHF. CDR3 bases: TGCGCCAGCAGCTTAGGACAGGATCTACCCCAGCATTTT.

This clonotype was detected ten times or more. The chain combines TRBV7-9 with TRBJ1-3; no clear D. V dropped 4 bases and J dropped 0 bases, with 13 bases sitting between them. The germline V gene encodes CDR1 SEHNR and CDR2 FQNEAQ (reference sequence). The length of the CDR3 is 16 residues. CDR3 in amino acids: CASSYVGPISGNTIYF. CDR3 coding DNA: TGTGCCAGCAGCTATGTCGGGCCGATCTCTGGAAACACCATATATTTT.

This chain joins TRBV2 and TRBJ1-1; D is possibly TRBD1 (5 bases). CDR3 length equals 13 residues. Germline V gene sequence: CDR1 SNHLY, CDR2 FYNNEI. V was shortened by 6 bases and J by 4 bases, with 12 bases between the two germline ends. The CDR3 loop is CASSGGFGTEAFF. In DNA, the CDR3 is TGTGCCAGCAGCGGGGGTTTTGGCACTGAAGCTTTCTTT.

Turning to this clonotype: This clone may be a read error of a much larger clone one base away. No conserved phenylalanine or tryptophan is present at the end of the CDR3, so a read error is the likely explanation. V is TRBV7-9 and J is TRBJ1-1, with a tentative D call TRBD1 (5 bases). Trimming took off 5 bases at V and 1 base at J, with 11 bases between the two ends. CDR3 length: 14 amino acids. CDR1 and CDR2 from the germline V gene are SEHNR and FQNEAQ (reference sequence). The CDR3 DNA is TGTGCCAGCAGCACCAACACAGGGAACACTGAAGCTTTCCTT. Translating it yields CASSTNTGNTEAFL.

There are many counts of this clonotype. The chain joins TRBV15 to TRBJ2-7, with 7 positions matching TRBD1. This CDR3 has 15 residues. Germline V gives CDR1 LNHNV, CDR2 YYDKDF (reference sequence). With 3 bases clipped from V and 2 bases from J, the junction kept 7 bases outside the gene matches. The CDR3 region is CATSSRQGLTYEQYF. The CDR3 region has the DNA TGTGCCACCAGCAGCAGACAGGGCTTGACCTACGAGCAGTACTTC.

This clonotype was detected ten times or more. The V and J genes are TRBV11-2 and TRBJ2-7, with D perhaps TRBD2 (6 bases). CDR1 and CDR2 (germline): SGHAT, FQNNGV. V lost 4 bases and J 2 bases, leaving 21 bases between the germline ends. CDR3 length: 17 residues. Written as DNA, the CDR3 is TGTGCCAGCAGCTACCCTTGGGTTCGGCGGGAAACCTACGAGCAGTACTTC. It encodes CASSYPWVRRETYEQYF.

On this clonotype itself: A much larger clone lies one base from this, so it may be a read error. The CDR3 nucleotides read TGTGCCAGCAGTTCGACAGCGTATAGCAATCAGCCCGAGCATTTT. This sequence encodes CASSSTAYSNQPEHF. The chain joins TRBV12-3 or TRBV12-4 to TRBJ1-5; weak D call: TRBD1 (5 bases). The CDR3 has 15 amino acids.

The chain carries TRBV3-1 and TRBJ2-7; 8 bases align to TRBD2. The junction had 3 bases not matched to a gene; V was cut back by 1 base and J by 1 base. CDR1 and CDR2 (germline): LGHDT, YNNKEL (reference sequence). There are 15 residues in the CDR3. This CDR3 reads CASSQGRLASYEQYF. The DNA of the CDR3 is TGTGCCAGCAGCCAAGGCCGACTAGCGTCCTACGAGCAGTACTTC.

The chain uses TRBV5-1 and TRBJ1-1, with D tentatively TRBD1 (5 bases). Germline lookup yields CDR1 SGHRS and CDR2 YFSETQ. The CDR3 runs 15 residues. With 0 bases removed from V and 4 bases from J, the gap between germline ends came to 13 bases. CDR3 sequence: CASSLAAGGTTEAFF. CDR3 nucleotide sequence: TGCGCCAGCAGCTTGGCCGCTGGGGGGACCACTGAAGCTTTCTTT.

The chain uses TRBV5-1 and TRBJ2-7, with 9 nucleotides matching TRBD2. The V segment lost 0 bases and the J segment 6 bases; nucleotides outside the gene matches: 1. This CDR3 contains 13 residues. In germline, CDR1 is SGHRS, CDR2 YFSETQ. The CDR3: CASSLATSGEQYF. As DNA, the CDR3 is TGCGCCAGCAGCTTGGCGACTAGCGGCGAGCAGTACTTC.

This chain links TRBV7-2 with TRBJ2-5, with 8 positions matching TRBD2. J lost 7 bases, V lost 5 bases, and 9 bases had no gene match. CDR3 length: 14 amino acids. Looked up from germline, CDR1 is SGHTA and CDR2 is FQGNSA. CDR3 bases: TGTGCCAGCAGCCCGCAAACTAGCGGTGTGACCCAGTACTTC. This sequence encodes CASSPQTSGVTQYF.

This clonotype turned up a few times. V usage is TRBV28 and J usage is TRBJ1-5, with no clear D. Germline assignment: CDR1 MDHEN and CDR2 SYDVKM. The CDR3 is made up of 14 amino acids. V was pared by 3 bases and J by 1 base, with 7 bases between. The CDR3 coding sequence is TGTGCCAGCAGTTTGGTGCAAAGCAATCAGCCCCAGCATTTT. This codes for CASSLVQSNQPQHF. Using reference TRBV28 and TRBJ1-5 for the parts outside the CDR3, the full variable domain is DVKVTQSSRYLVKRTGEKVFLECVQDMDHENMFWYRQDPGLGLRLIYFSYDVKMKEKGDIPEGYSVSREKKERFSLILESASTNQTSMYLCASSLVQSNQPQHFGDGTRLSIL.

The chain carries TRBV20-1 and TRBJ2-1; D is uncertain. The V and J ends lost 1 base and 10 bases respectively, with 5 bases between them. The germline V gene has CDR1 DFQATT and CDR2 SNEGSKA (reference sequence). The CDR3 has 10 amino acids. CDR3 amino acids: CSARVAEQFF. The CDR3 nucleotides read TGCAGTGCTAGAGTTGCGGAGCAGTTCTTC.

The gene calls are TRBV30 and TRBJ1-1; TRBD1 matches 10 bases. Germline values: CDR1 GTSNPN, CDR2 SVGIG (reference sequence). This CDR3 contains 13 residues. V lost 8 bases, J lost 1 base, and 4 bases stayed unmatched. The CDR3: CAGDRGSNTEAFF. CDR3 nucleotides: TGTGCCGGGGACAGGGGATCGAACACTGAAGCTTTCTTT.